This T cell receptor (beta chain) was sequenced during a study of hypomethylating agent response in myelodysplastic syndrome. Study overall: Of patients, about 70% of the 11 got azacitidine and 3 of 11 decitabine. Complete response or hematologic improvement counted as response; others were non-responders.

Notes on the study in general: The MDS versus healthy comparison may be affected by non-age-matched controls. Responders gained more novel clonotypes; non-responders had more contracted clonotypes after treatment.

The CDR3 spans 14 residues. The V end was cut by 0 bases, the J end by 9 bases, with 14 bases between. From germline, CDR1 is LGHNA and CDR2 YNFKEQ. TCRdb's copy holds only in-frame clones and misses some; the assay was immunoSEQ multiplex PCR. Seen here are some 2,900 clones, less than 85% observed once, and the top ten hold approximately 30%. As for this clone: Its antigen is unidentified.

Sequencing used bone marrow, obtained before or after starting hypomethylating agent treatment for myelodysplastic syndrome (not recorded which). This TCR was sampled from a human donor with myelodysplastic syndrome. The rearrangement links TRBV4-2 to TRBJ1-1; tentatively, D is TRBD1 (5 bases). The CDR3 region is CASSQDFGGDQAFF. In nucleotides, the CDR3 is TGTGCCAGCAGCCAAGATTTCGGAGGGGATCAAGCTTTCTTT.